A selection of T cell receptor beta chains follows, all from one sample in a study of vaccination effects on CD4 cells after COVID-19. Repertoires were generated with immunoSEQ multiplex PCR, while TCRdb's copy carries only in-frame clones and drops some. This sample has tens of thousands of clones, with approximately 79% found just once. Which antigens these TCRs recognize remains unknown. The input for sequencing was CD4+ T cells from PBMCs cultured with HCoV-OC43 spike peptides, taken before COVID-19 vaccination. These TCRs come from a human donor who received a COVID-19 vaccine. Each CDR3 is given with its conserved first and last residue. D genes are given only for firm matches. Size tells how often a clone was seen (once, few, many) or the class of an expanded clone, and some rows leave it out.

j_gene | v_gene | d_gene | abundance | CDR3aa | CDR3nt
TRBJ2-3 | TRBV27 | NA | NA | CASSSQRGQYF | TGTGCCAGCAGTTCCCAGAGAGGACAGTATTTT
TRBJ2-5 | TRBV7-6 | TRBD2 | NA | CASSFFPGGTHQETQYF | TGTGCCAGCAGCTTTTTTCCGGGGGGGACACACCAAGAGACCCAGTACTTC
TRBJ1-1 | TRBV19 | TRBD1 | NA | CASRPILGTVNTEAFF | TGTGCCAGCAGACCCATTTTAGGGACAGTGAACACTGAAGCTTTCTTT
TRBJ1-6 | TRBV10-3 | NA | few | CAIGAGGNSPLHF | TGTGCCATCGGGGCAGGCGGGAACTCACCCCTCCACTTT
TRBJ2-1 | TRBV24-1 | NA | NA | CATSDYRGGDEQFF | TGTGCCACCAGTGACTACAGGGGGGGGGATGAGCAGTTCTTC
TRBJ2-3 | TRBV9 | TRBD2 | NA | CASTVGLGGTDTQYF | TGTGCCAGCACCGTCGGACTAGGAGGCACAGATACGCAGTATTTT
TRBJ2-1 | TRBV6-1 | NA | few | CASSDPPNEQFF | TGTGCCAGCAGTGACCCGCCAAATGAGCAGTTCTTC
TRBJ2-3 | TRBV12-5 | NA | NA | CASGLVHDGSSSTDTQYF | TGTGCTAGTGGTTTGGTACATGATGGCAGCAGTAGCACAGATACGCAGTATTTT
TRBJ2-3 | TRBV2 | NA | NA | CATGIWVTDTQYF | TGTGCCACAGGGATATGGGTCACAGATACGCAGTATTTT
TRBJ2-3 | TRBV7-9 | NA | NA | CASSLTWTDTQYF | TGTGCCAGCAGCTTAACCTGGACAGATACGCAGTATTTT
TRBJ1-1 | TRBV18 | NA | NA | CASSPTGTKEAFF | TGTGCCAGCTCACCTACAGGGACCAAAGAAGCTTTCTTT
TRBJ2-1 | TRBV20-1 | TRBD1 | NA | CTGQGGHEQFF | TGCACCGGACAGGGTGGTCATGAGCAGTTCTTC
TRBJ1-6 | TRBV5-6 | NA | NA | CASSLAGTGNSPLHF | TGTGCCAGCAGCTTGGCAGGGACGGGTAATTCACCCCTCCACTTT
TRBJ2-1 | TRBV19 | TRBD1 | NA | CASSSERTGAHNEQFF | TGTGCCAGTAGTTCCGAAAGGACAGGGGCTCACAATGAGCAGTTCTTC
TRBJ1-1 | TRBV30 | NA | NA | CASTDSPVGTEAFF | TGTGCCTCTACGGACAGCCCCGTGGGCACTGAAGCTTTCTTT
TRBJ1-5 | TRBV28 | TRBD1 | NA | CASSGTGTSNQPQHF | TGTGCCAGCAGTGGGACAGGGACTAGCAATCAGCCCCAGCATTTT
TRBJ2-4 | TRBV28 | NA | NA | CASSLGGKAKNIQYF | TGTGCCAGCAGTTTGGGGGGAAAGGCCAAAAACATTCAGTACTTC
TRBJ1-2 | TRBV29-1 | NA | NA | CSVRRGYGYTF | TGCAGCGTAAGAAGAGGATATGGCTACACCTTC
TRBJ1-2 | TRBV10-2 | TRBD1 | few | CASSGQGAWGYTF | TGCGCCAGCAGTGGACAGGGTGCATGGGGCTACACCTTC
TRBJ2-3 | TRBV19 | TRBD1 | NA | CASSISGTGEYTQYF | TGTGCCAGTAGTATATCCGGGACAGGGGAGTATACGCAGTATTTT
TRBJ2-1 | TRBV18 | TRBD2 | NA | CASSYITGTRGREQFF | TGTGCCAGCTCTTACATAACCGGGACTAGGGGTCGCGAGCAGTTCTTC
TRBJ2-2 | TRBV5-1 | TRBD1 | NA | CASSLEGQGAGNGELFF | TGCGCCAGCAGCTTGGAAGGACAGGGGGCAGGCAACGGGGAGCTGTTTTTT
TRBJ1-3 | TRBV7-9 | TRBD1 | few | CASSPQRTGMGNTIYF | TGTGCCAGCAGCCCCCAACGGACAGGGATGGGTAACACCATATATTTT
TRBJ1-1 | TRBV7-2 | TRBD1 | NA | CASSFRTGGTEAFF | TGTGCCAGCAGCTTTCGGACAGGGGGTACTGAAGCTTTCTTT
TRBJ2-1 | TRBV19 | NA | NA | CASRSGRQRGNEQFF | TGTGCCAGTAGATCCGGTCGGCAGAGGGGTAATGAGCAGTTCTTC
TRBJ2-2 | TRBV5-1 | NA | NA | CASSFSVGTGELFF | TGCGCCAGCAGCTTCAGCGTCGGGACCGGGGAGCTGTTTTTT
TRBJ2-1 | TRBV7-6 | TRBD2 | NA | CASSPSGVSYNEQFF | TGTGCCAGCAGCCCGAGCGGGGTATCCTACAATGAGCAGTTCTTC
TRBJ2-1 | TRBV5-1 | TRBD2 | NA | CASSSTSGSYNEQFF | TGCGCCAGCAGCAGTACTAGCGGTTCCTACAATGAGCAGTTCTTC
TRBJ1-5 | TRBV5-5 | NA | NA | CASSLEGVGVNQPQHF | TGTGCCAGCAGCTTGGAGGGGGTAGGGGTCAATCAGCCCCAGCATTTT
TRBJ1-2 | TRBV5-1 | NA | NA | CASSLVGSANYGYTF | TGCGCCAGCAGCTTGGTTGGCAGTGCTAACTATGGCTACACCTTC
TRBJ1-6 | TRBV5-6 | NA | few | CASSLFGARMGSPLHF | TGTGCCAGCAGCTTGTTCGGGGCGCGGATGGGTTCACCCCTCCACTTT
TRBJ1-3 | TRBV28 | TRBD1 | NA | CASSLWTGPSGNTIYF | TGTGCCAGCAGTTTATGGACAGGGCCCTCTGGAAACACCATATATTTT
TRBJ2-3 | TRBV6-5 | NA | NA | CASSSPDTTDTQYF | TGTGCCAGCAGTTCCCCGGACACCACAGATACGCAGTATTTT
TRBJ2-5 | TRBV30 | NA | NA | CAWSGGWETQYF | TGTGCCTGGAGCGGGGGATGGGAGACCCAGTACTTC
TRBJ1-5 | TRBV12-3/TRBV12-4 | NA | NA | CASSQRGNQPQHF | TGTGCCAGCAGCCAAAGGGGCAATCAGCCCCAGCATTTT
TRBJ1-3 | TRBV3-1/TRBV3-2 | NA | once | CASSQDWQGKSYF | TGTGCCAGCAGCCAAGATTGGCAGGGGAAATCGTATTTT
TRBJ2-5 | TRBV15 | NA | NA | CATSRGGDFLETQYF | TGTGCCACCAGCAGAGGTGGGGATTTTCTGGAGACCCAGTACTTC
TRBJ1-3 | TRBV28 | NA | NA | CASSSGQNSGNTIYF | TGTGCCAGCAGCTCCGGACAGAACTCTGGAAACACCATATATTTT
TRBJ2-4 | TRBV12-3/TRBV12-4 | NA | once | CASSYRTEQYF | TGTGCCAGCAGTTATCGGACAGAGCAGTACTTC
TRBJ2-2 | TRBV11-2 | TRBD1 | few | CASSLVRGRAGELFF | TGTGCCAGCAGCTTAGTCAGGGGGCGAGCCGGGGAGCTGTTTTTT
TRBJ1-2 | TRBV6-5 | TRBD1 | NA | CASSYEQGMVGYTF | TGTGCCAGCAGTTACGAACAGGGGATGGTCGGCTACACCTTC
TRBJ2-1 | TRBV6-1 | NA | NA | CASSETYNEQFF | TGTGCCAGCAGTGAGACCTACAATGAGCAGTTCTTC
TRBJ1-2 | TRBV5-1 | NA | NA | CASSLDFYGYTF | TGCGCCAGCAGCTTGGATTTCTATGGCTACACCTTC
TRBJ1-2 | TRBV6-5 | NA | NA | CASSYGYDYGYTF | TGTGCCAGCAGTTACGGGTACGACTATGGCTACACCTTC
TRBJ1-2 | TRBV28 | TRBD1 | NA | CASSFGQGVGGYTF | TGTGCCAGCAGTTTCGGACAGGGAGTGGGTGGCTACACCTTC
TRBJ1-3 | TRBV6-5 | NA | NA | CASSPLGGAGNTIYF | TGTGCCAGCAGCCCCCTTGGGGGGGCCGGAAACACCATATATTTT
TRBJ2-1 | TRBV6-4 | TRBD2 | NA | CASSEGGGRYNEQFF | TGTGCCAGCAGTGAGGGCGGGGGGCGCTACAATGAGCAGTTCTTC
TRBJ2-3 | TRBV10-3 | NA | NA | CAISVSLGTTDTQYF | TGTGCCATCAGCGTTTCACTAGGGACAACAGATACGCAGTATTTT